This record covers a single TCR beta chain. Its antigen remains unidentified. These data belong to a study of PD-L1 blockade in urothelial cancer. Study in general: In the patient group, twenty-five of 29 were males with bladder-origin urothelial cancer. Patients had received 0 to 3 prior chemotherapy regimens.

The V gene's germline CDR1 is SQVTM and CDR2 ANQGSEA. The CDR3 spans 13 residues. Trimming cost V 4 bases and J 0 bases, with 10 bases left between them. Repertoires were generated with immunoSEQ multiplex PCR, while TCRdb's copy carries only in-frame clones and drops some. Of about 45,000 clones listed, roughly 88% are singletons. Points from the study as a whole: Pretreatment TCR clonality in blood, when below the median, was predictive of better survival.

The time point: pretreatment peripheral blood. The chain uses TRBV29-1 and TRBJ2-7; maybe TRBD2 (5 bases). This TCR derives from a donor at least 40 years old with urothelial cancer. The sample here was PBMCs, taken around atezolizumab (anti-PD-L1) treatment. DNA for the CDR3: TGCAGCGTTGTCGAGGGCAGCTCCTACGAGCAGTACTTC. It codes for CSVVEGSSYEQYF.